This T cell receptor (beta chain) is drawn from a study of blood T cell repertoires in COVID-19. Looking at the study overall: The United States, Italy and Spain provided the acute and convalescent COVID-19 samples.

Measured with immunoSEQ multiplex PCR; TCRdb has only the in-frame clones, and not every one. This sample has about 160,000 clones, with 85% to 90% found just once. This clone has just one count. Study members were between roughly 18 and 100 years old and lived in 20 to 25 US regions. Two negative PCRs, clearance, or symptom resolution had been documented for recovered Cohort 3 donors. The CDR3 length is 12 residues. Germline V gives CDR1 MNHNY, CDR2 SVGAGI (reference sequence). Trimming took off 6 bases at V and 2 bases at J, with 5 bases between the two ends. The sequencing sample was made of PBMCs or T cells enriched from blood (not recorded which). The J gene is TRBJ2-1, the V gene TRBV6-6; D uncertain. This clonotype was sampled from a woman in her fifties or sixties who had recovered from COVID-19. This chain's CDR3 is CASSPTYNEQFF. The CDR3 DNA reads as TGTGCCAGCAGCCCTACCTACAATGAGCAGTTCTTC.